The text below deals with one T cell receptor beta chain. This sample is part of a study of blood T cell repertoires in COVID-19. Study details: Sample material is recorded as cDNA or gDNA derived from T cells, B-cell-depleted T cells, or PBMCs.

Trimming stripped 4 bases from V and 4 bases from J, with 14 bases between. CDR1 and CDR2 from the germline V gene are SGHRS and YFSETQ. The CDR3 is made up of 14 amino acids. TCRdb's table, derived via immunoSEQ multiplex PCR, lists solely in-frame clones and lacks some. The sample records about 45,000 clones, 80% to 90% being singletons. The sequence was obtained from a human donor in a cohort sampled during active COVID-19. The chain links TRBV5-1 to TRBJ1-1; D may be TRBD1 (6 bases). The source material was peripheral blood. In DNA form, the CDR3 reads TGCGCCAGCAGCCGGGAACAGGGAATCACTGAAGCTTTCTTT. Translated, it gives CASSREQGITEAFF.